A selection of T cell receptor beta chains follows, all from one sample in a study of T cell responses to AZD1222 COVID-19 vaccine. TCRdb keeps only in-frame clones here, not all; method: immunoSEQ multiplex PCR. The table includes approximately 120,000 clones, 93% detected once. Sequenced here: peripheral blood, sampled on day 0 of AZD1222 vaccination. Source of these receptors: an adult in good health. CDR3s include the opening cysteine and the closing phenylalanine or tryptophan. The D gene is left open where the match is weak. Size is stated for part of the rows, as once, few or many counts, or as a class when the clone is expanded.

J gene	D gene	V gene	clone size	CDR3 DNA	CDR3 protein
TRBJ2-7	.	TRBV3-1/TRBV3-2	.	TGTGCCAGCAGCCGGGGAATAGGGATAGACGAGCAGTACTTC	CASSRGIGIDEQYF
TRBJ2-2	.	TRBV25-1	.	TGTGCCAGCAGGACACCCACCGGGGAGCTGTTTTTT	CASRTPTGELFF
TRBJ1-4	TRBD1	TRBV5-6	.	TGTGCCAGCAGCTCATACAGGGGTGAAACTAATGAAAAACTGTTTTTT	CASSSYRGETNEKLFF
TRBJ1-6	.	TRBV11-3	.	TGTGCCAGCAGAACGTTCGGCTCACCCCTCCACTTT	CASRTFGSPLHF
TRBJ1-5	.	TRBV30	.	TGTGCCTGGAGTATAGGGGGAGGTCAGCCCCAGCATTTT	CAWSIGGGQPQHF
TRBJ2-2	.	TRBV2	.	TGTGCCAGCAAGCTAGGAGGGAACACCGGGGAGCTGTTTTTT	CASKLGGNTGELFF
TRBJ1-2	.	TRBV29-1	.	TGCAGCGTTGAGAGGTCAAGCGGCTACACCTTC	CSVERSSGYTF
TRBJ2-1	.	TRBV11-2	once	TGTGCCAGCAGCAGGACGAATGAGCAGTTCTTC	CASSRTNEQFF
TRBJ1-2	.	TRBV29-1	.	TGCAGCGTTGGGGGCGGTCTGCTGAATTCGTATGGCTACACCTTC	CSVGGGLLNSYGYTF
TRBJ2-1	.	TRBV6-1	.	TGTGCCAGCAGTGAACTTGGTTATGAGCAGTTCTTC	CASSELGYEQFF
TRBJ2-7	TRBD2	TRBV30	.	TGTGCCTGGTCTCAGGAACCAGCGGGGGAGCAGTACTTC	CAWSQEPAGEQYF
TRBJ2-3	.	TRBV3-1/TRBV3-2	.	TGTGCCAGCAGCCAAGATCCCGCAGCTAGCACAGATACGCAGTATTTT	CASSQDPAASTDTQYF
TRBJ1-2	.	TRBV28	.	TGTGCCAGCAGTCCGAGGGTTTTGCTTGGCTACACCTTC	CASSPRVLLGYTF
TRBJ2-6	TRBD1	TRBV5-1	.	TGCGCCAGCAGCTTGGTTTTTGACAGGGTTGGGGCCAACGTCCTGACTTTC	CASSLVFDRVGANVLTF
TRBJ1-3	.	TRBV15	.	TGTGCCACCAGCAGGGTCCTTGGGTCTGGAAACACCATATATTTT	CATSRVLGSGNTIYF
TRBJ1-2	.	TRBV24-1	.	TGTGCCCCGCCCAGGGGAGGCGTCTACACCTTC	CAPPRGGVYTF
TRBJ2-3	TRBD2	TRBV28	once	TGTGCCAGCAGTTTACTAGCGGGAGTGGCAGATACGCAGTATTTT	CASSLLAGVADTQYF
TRBJ1-5	.	TRBV19	.	TGTGCCAGTAGTATCTCTGGGAATCAGCCCCAGCATTTT	CASSISGNQPQHF
TRBJ2-2	TRBD1	TRBV19	.	TGTGCCAGTAAACAGGGGAAGAACACCGGGGAGCTGTTTTTT	CASKQGKNTGELFF
TRBJ1-2	.	TRBV7-8	.	TGTGCCAGCAGCTTAGAGGGACTCTCTGGCTACACCTTC	CASSLEGLSGYTF
TRBJ2-5	.	TRBV11-2	.	TGTGCCAGCAAAGGGATTGGGGGTAGAGAGACCCAGTACTTC	CASKGIGGRETQYF
TRBJ1-6	.	TRBV5-1	.	TGCGCCAGCAGCTTGGGCGCCACTTCCTCACCCCTCCACTTT	CASSLGATSSPLHF
TRBJ2-1	.	TRBV27	once	TGTGCCACCCAAAGGTTCGTAGAAACCGGTGAGCAGTTCTTC	CATQRFVETGEQFF
TRBJ2-1	TRBD1	TRBV14	.	TGTGCCAGCAGCCCGTGGATGGGGACAGGCTACAATGAGCAGTTCTTC	CASSPWMGTGYNEQFF
TRBJ2-3	.	TRBV7-3	.	TGTGCCAGCAGCAACCCCGGGACCCAGAGCACAGATACGCAGTATTTT	CASSNPGTQSTDTQYF
TRBJ1-1	.	TRBV4-2	.	TGTGCCAGCAGCCAGTTAGGGATGAACACTGAAGCTTTCTTT	CASSQLGMNTEAFF
TRBJ1-1	.	TRBV6-5	once	TGTGCCAGCAGTTACTCGCCCAGCAGCACTGAAGCTTTCTTT	CASSYSPSSTEAFF
TRBJ1-1	.	TRBV7-3	once	TGTGCCAGCAGCTTAGGTGAGAACACTGAAGCTTTCTTT	CASSLGENTEAFF
TRBJ2-7	.	TRBV11-2	.	TGTGCCAGCAGCAAACCCCTCCGGGAGCAGTACTTC	CASSKPLREQYF
TRBJ1-3	.	TRBV3-1/TRBV3-2	.	TGTGCCAGCAGCCACCTGGGGGGAGCTGGAAACACCATATATTTT	CASSHLGGAGNTIYF
TRBJ1-5	.	TRBV6-2/TRBV6-3	.	TGTGCCAGCAGTTGGGCCGGGTCTGGTAATCAGCCCCAGCATTTT	CASSWAGSGNQPQHF
TRBJ2-5	.	TRBV7-3	.	TGTGCCAGCAGCTTAGGGCCCCAAGAGACCCAGTACTTC	CASSLGPQETQYF
TRBJ1-1	.	TRBV6-6	.	TGTGCCAGCAGTTACTCACAGGAGAACACTGAAGCTTTCTTT	CASSYSQENTEAFF
TRBJ2-7	.	TRBV3-1/TRBV3-2	.	TGTGCCAGCAGCCAGCATATCTCCTACGAGCAGTACTTC	CASSQHISYEQYF
TRBJ1-2	.	TRBV15	.	TGTGCCACCAGCAGTATGGCGTCCCCCGATGTGGACTATGGCTACACCTTC	CATSSMASPDVDYGYTF
TRBJ1-4	.	TRBV27	.	TGTGCCAGCAGTTTAGGTGGGGTTGAAAAACTGTTTTTT	CASSLGGVEKLFF
TRBJ2-2	.	TRBV2	.	TGTGCCAGCAGTGAAAGTTTCCGGGGAGGCACCGGGGAGCTGTTTTTT	CASSESFRGGTGELFF
TRBJ1-5	.	TRBV5-1	once	TGCGCCAGCAGCCTTGGTGAGGGTAGCAATCAGCCCCAGCATTTT	CASSLGEGSNQPQHF
TRBJ1-2	.	TRBV4-2	.	TGTGCCAGCAGCCAAGAGGTACGCAGTTCAGACTATGGCTACACCTTC	CASSQEVRSSDYGYTF
TRBJ1-3	.	TRBV19	.	TGTGCCAGTAGTAAAGGGGGACTTCCGAGCTCTGGAAACACCATATATTTT	CASSKGGLPSSGNTIYF
TRBJ1-1	TRBD1	TRBV7-9	.	TGTGCCAGCAGGTTCGACAGGGAGGCCACTGAAGCTTTCTTT	CASRFDREATEAFF
TRBJ1-1	.	TRBV25-1	.	TGTGCCAGCAGTGAAGGGGCGAACACTGAAGCTTTCTTT	CASSEGANTEAFF